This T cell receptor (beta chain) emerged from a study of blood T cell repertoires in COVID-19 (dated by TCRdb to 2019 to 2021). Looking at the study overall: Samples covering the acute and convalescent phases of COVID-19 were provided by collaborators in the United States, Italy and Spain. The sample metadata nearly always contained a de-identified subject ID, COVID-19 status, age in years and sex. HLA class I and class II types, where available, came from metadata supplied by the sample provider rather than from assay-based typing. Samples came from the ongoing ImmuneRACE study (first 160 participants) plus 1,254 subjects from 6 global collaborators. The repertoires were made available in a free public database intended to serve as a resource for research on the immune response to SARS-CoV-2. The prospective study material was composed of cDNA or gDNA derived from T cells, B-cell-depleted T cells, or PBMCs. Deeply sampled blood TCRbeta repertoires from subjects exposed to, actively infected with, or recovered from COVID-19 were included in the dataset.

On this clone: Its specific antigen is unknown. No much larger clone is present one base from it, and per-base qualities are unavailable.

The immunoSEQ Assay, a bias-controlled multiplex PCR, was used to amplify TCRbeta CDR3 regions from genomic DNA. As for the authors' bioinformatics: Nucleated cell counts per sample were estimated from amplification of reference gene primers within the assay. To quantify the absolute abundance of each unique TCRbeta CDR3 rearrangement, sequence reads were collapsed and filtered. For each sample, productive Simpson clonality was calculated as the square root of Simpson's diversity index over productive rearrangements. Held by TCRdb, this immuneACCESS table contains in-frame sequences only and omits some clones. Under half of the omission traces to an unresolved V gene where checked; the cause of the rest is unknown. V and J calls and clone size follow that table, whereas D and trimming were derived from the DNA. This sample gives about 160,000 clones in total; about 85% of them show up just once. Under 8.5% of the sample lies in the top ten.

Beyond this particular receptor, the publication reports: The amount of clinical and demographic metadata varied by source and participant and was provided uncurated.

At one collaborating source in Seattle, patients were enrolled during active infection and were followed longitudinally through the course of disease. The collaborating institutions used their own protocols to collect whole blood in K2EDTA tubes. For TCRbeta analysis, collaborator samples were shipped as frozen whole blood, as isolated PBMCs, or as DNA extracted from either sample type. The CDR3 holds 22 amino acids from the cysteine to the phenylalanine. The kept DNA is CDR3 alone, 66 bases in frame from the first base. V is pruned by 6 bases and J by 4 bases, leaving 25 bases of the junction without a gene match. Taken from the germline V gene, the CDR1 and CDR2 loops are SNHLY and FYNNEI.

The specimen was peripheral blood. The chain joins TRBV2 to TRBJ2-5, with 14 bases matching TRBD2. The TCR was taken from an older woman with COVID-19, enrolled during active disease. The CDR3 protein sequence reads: CASRERPPGLAGGFLYRETQYF. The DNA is TGTGCCAGCAGAGAAAGACCCCCTGGACTAGCGGGAGGTTTCCTCTACCGAGAGACCCAGTACTTC.